Detailed here is one TCR beta chain. No antigen is known for it. This sample stems from a study of cytomegalovirus exposure and HLA in healthy donors. Points from the study as a whole: Some TCR beta chains (approximately 180 of them) were listed as cytomegalovirus-associated. One later analysis, an examination of the 120 validation repertoires, found that first-cohort TCR clusters tended to co-occur in them.

Repertoires were generated with immunoSEQ multiplex PCR, while TCRdb's copy carries only in-frame clones and drops some. In the table there are over 250,000 clones, 86% of which are singletons. Donors came from a validation cohort of some 110 subjects, distinct from the first 666-subject cohort. What was sequenced was PBMCs. The clonotype originates from a woman younger than 35 in good health and CMV-seronegative.

The CDR3 protein is CASSDSERGTYNEQFF. The CDR3 DNA is TGTGCCAGCAGTGACTCTGAGCGGGGGACCTACAATGAGCAGTTCTTC. V usage is TRBV6-4 and J usage is TRBJ2-1; 8 nucleotides line up with TRBD2. This CDR3 region has 16 residues. Germline-derived CDR1 and CDR2 are MRHNA and SNTAGT. Germline trimming cut 0 bases from V and 2 bases from J; bases unmatched to any gene: 3.